Presented here are 27 T cell receptor beta chains from one specimen sequenced in a study of CD8+CD57+ T cells in acquired aplastic anemia. Previously, flow cytometry had revealed CD8+CD57+ cell expansion in the patients chosen for sequencing. Both TCR beta VDJ combination and CDR3 sequence profiling were carried out. Genomic DNA was the template for this profiling. One entry per CDR3 protein results from TCRdb running MiXCR on the reads. The sample records 160,000 or so distinct CDR3 sequences, around 43% being singletons. The sample taken for sequencing was sorted CD4+, CD8+, or CD8+CD57+ T cells (not recorded which) from PBMCs. These receptors were taken from a human donor with aplastic anemia.

The chain employs TRBV15 and TRBJ1-3; maybe TRBD1 (5 bases). Germline loops: CDR1 LNHNV, CDR2 YYDKDF (reference sequence). The CDR3 spans 15 residues. V was cut by 0 bases and J by 3 bases, with 9 bases left in between. As DNA, the CDR3 is TGTGCCACCAGCAGAGATCAGGGTAGTGGAAACACCATATATTTT. It translates to CATSRDQGSGNTIYF.

The gene calls are TRBV5-1 and TRBJ2-7; possible D gene TRBD1, 5 bases. The germline V gene has CDR1 SGHRS and CDR2 YFSETQ. CDR3 length: 15 residues. Trimming removed 4 bases from V and 0 bases from J, with 14 bases in between. In DNA form, the CDR3 reads TGCGCCAGCAGCGCGCCGACAGCCTACTCCTACGAGCAGTACTTC. This gives the protein CASSAPTAYSYEQYF.

The chain carries TRBV5-4 and TRBJ2-2, with D possibly called TRBD1 or TRBD2 (6 bases each). Germline V lookup: CDR1 SGHNT, CDR2 YYREEE (reference sequence). This CDR3 region has 15 residues. The V end lost 2 bases, the J end lost 1 base, and 9 bases lay between the germline ends. CDR3 DNA sequence: TGTGCCAGCAGCTTAGGGGGGCAGAACACCGGGGAGCTGTTTTTT. Translation: CASSLGGQNTGELFF.

This clonotype is categorized as medium-sized (0.01 to 0.1%). This rearrangement joins TRBV19 to TRBJ2-2, with 8 bases lining up with TRBD1. CDR3 length equals 15 residues. CDR1 is LNHDA and CDR2 is SQIVND in the germline V gene (reference sequence). J was trimmed by 2 bases and V by 6 bases; bases with no gene match: 5. The CDR3 DNA sequence: TGTGCCAGTAGGATGACAGGGGTTAACACCGGGGAGCTGTTTTTT. Protein product: CASRMTGVNTGELFF.

The chain uses TRBV4-3 and TRBJ1-1; TRBD1 matches 10 bases. V dropped 8 bases and J dropped 4; count of bases not matched to a gene: 7. This CDR3 contains 14 residues. Germline CDR1 reads LGHNA; CDR2 reads YSLEER. CDR3 region: CASGSWTGGTEAFF. The CDR3 DNA follows: TGCGCCAGCGGCTCGTGGACAGGGGGCACTGAAGCTTTCTTT.

This clonotype was seen ten or more times. The genes are TRBV4-3 and TRBJ2-7, with D hard to call. Germline-derived CDR1 and CDR2 are LGHNA and YSLEER. This CDR3 has 13 residues. The germline V and J ends were trimmed by 0 bases and 3 bases, with 6 bases remaining between them. The CDR3 nucleotides are TGCGCCAGCAGCCAAGACAGTAACTACGAGCAGTACTTC. Translating gives CASSQDSNYEQYF.

This clonotype was observed once. The chain has TRBV29-1 and TRBJ2-2; 10 nucleotides align to TRBD1. Trimming cost V 5 bases and J 4 bases; bases outside gene matches: 4. There are 14 residues in the CDR3. Germline V CDR1 and CDR2: SQVTM, ANQGSEA. In nucleotides, the CDR3 is TGCAGCGTTCAGGGACAGGGGACCACCGGGGAGCTGTTTTTT. Its protein product is CSVQGQGTTGELFF.

The chain links TRBV19 to TRBJ1-5, with D maybe TRBD1 (6 bases). The CDR3 extends over 15 amino acids. Germline CDR1 and CDR2: LNHDA and SQIVND (reference sequence). V lost 6 bases to trimming and J lost 3 bases, with 15 bases between them. The CDR3 sequence is CASRWGAQDNQPQHF. In DNA, the CDR3 is TGTGCCAGTAGATGGGGGGCACAGGACAATCAGCCCCAGCATTTT.

The chain combines TRBV29-1 with TRBJ2-3; 12 bases agree with TRBD1. Trimming cost V 6 bases and J 5 bases; bases outside gene matches: 6. CDR1 and CDR2 (germline): SQVTM, ANQGSEA. The length of the CDR3 is 14 residues. CDR3 residues: CSVTGTGGLDTQYF. CDR3 coding DNA: TGCAGCGTGACCGGGACAGGGGGCTTAGATACGCAGTATTTT.

This sequence joins TRBV19 and TRBJ2-7; tentative D call: TRBD1 (5 bases). Germline CDR1 reads LNHDA; CDR2 reads SQIVND (reference sequence). The CDR3 length is 12 residues. Trimming left V 7 bases short and J 3 bases short, with 10 bases between. CDR3 nucleotides: TGTGCCAGTATGGACAAAAACTACGAGCAGTACTTC. Amino acids: CASMDKNYEQYF. Full variable domain (outside the CDR3, taken from reference TRBV19 and TRBJ2-7): DGGITQSPKYLFRKEGQNVTLSCEQNLNHDAMYWYRQDPGQGLRLIYYSQIVNDFQKGDIAEGYSVSREKKESFPLTVTSAQKNPTAFYLCASMDKNYEQYFGPGTRLTVT.

About this clonotype itself: The junction departs from the called germline gene at one end, perhaps through a read error. The gene calls are TRBV5-1 and TRBJ2-2; weak D call: TRBD2 (5 bases). This CDR3 has 14 residues. CDR1 is SGHRS, CDR2 YFSETQ, per germline. The CDR3: CASSLDGNTGELLF. DNA of the CDR3: TGCGCCAGCAGCTTAGACGGGAACACCGGGGAGCTGCTTTTC.

This clonotype was recorded a few times. The chain recombines TRBV4-2 with TRBJ2-3; TRBD2 aligns across 11 bases. V was clipped by 4 bases and J by 3 bases; unmatched bases: 6. CDR1 LGHNA and CDR2 YNFKEQ come from the germline V gene. This CDR3 is built from 16 residues. The CDR3 sequence is CASSRSSGGITDTQYF. CDR3 in DNA: TGTGCCAGCAGCCGGTCTAGCGGGGGGATAACAGATACGCAGTATTTT.

This clonotype was detected many times. This chain uses TRBV20-1 with TRBJ1-5; D unclear. The CDR3 extends over 13 amino acids. CDR1 DFQATT and CDR2 SNEGSKA come from the germline V gene (reference sequence). V was pared by 6 bases and J by 2 bases, with 11 bases between. The CDR3 protein is CSAEGVGNQPQHF. CDR3 coding DNA: TGCAGTGCAGAAGGAGTTGGCAATCAGCCCCAGCATTTT.

The CDR3 DNA sequence: TGTGCCACCAGCAGAGATCTCCAACAGGGTAACGAGCAGTACTTC. Translation gives CATSRDLQQGNEQYF. The chain recombines TRBV15 with TRBJ2-7, with a possible D match to TRBD1 (6 bases). The CDR3 spans 15 residues. V lost 0 bases and J 5 bases, leaving 14 bases between the germline ends. Germline CDR1 LNHNV, CDR2 YYDKDF (reference sequence).

In its sample, this clonotype was seen once. This chain joins TRBV7-6 and TRBJ2-7, with D tentatively TRBD2 (6 bases). The CDR3 spans 20 residues. Trimming removed 3 bases at V and 3 bases at J, with 30 bases between. Germline lookup yields CDR1 SGHVS and CDR2 FNYEAQ. As DNA, the CDR3 is TGTGCCAGCAGCTTCTACGGGGGTGACGGACAAGGGAAATCCCTCTACGAGCAGTACTTC. This sequence encodes CASSFYGGDGQGKSLYEQYF.

The rearrangement joins TRBV27 to TRBJ2-7; 9 bases align to TRBD2. Germline V CDR1 and CDR2: MNHEY, SMNVEV (reference sequence). The J segment lost 0 bases and the V segment lost 2 bases, leaving 14 bases of the junction unmatched. The CDR3 runs to 19 residues. CDR3 bases: TGTGCCAGCAGTTTAATAACTCCCTTTCTAGCGGGGAGCTCCTACGAGCAGTACTTC. It yields the protein CASSLITPFLAGSSYEQYF.

This clonotype was counted ten times or more. The V gene is TRBV15, the J gene TRBJ2-1; TRBD1 matches at 9 bases. This CDR3 is 15 amino acids long. Germline CDR1 is LNHNV and CDR2 is YYDKDF (reference sequence). Germline trimming cut 4 bases from V and 1 base from J; bases unmatched to any gene: 2. The CDR3 region has the DNA TGTGCCACCAGCATAGGGACAGGGTCCTACAATGAGCAGTTCTTC. Translation gives CATSIGTGSYNEQFF. Full variable domain (remainder filled in from reference TRBV15 and TRBJ2-1): DAMVIQNPRYQVTQFGKPVTLSCSQTLNHNVMYWYQQKSSQAPKLLFHYYDKDFNNEADTPDNFQSRRPNTSFCFLDIRSPGLGDTAMYLCATSIGTGSYNEQFFGPGTRLTVL.

This clonotype has just one count. V is TRBV20-1 and J is TRBJ2-5, with 13 bases that match TRBD2. This CDR3 has 17 residues. With V trimmed by 2 bases and J by 1 base, 7 bases remained unmatched. CDR1 DFQATT and CDR2 SNEGSKA come from the germline V gene (reference sequence). This chain's CDR3 is CSARSPGLAGIQETQYF. In DNA, the CDR3 is TGCAGTGCTAGAAGTCCGGGACTAGCGGGGATCCAAGAGACCCAGTACTTC.

At least ten counts were recorded for this clonotype. The chain employs TRBV6-5 and TRBJ1-3; D gene unclear. The CDR3 consists of 15 residues. The germline V gene encodes CDR1 MNHEY and CDR2 SVGAGI. The V and J ends lost 0 bases and 0 bases respectively, with 6 bases between them. The CDR3 loop reads CASSYSRYSGNTIYF. The CDR3 DNA reads TGTGCCAGCAGTTACTCGAGGTACTCTGGAAACACCATATATTTT.

At least ten counts were recorded for this clonotype. The V call is TRBV19, the J call TRBJ1-5; weak D call: TRBD1 (6 bases). This CDR3 is 15 amino acids long. Germline lookup yields CDR1 LNHDA and CDR2 SQIVND (reference sequence). Trimming stripped 1 base from V and 3 bases from J, with 10 bases between. In DNA, the CDR3 is TGTGCCAGTAGTATAGGCAGGGGCCCCAATCAGCCCCAGCATTTT. Translating gives CASSIGRGPNQPQHF.

This clonotype was recorded many times. The chain links TRBV6-6 to TRBJ2-5; D is unclear. Germline CDR1 is MNHNY and CDR2 is SVGAGI (reference sequence). This CDR3 contains 16 residues. V lost 0 bases to trimming and J lost 5 bases, with 16 bases between them. The CDR3: CASSYSPASTRETQYF. The CDR3 nucleotides read TGTGCCAGCAGTTACTCTCCCGCCTCCACGAGGGAGACCCAGTACTTC.

This clonotype was picked up many times. The V gene is TRBV12-3 or TRBV12-4, the J gene TRBJ1-1; D unclear. This CDR3 has 11 residues. The germline V and J ends were trimmed by 5 bases and 6 bases, with 7 bases remaining between them. Here the CDR3 reads CASSGLAEAFF. The CDR3 DNA reads TGTGCCAGCAGTGGGTTGGCTGAAGCTTTCTTT.

This clonotype was seen repeatedly, ten times or more. The chain combines TRBV10-3 with TRBJ2-5, with 9 nucleotides matching TRBD2. This CDR3 is 17 amino acids long. V lost 2 bases to trimming and J lost 1 base; unmatched junction nucleotides: 8. Per the germline V gene, CDR1 is ENHRY and CDR2 is SYGVKD. The CDR3 DNA follows: TGTGCCATCAGTGAGGGCAGTAGCGGGGGCTCCCAAGAGACCCAGTACTTC. It encodes CAISEGSSGGSQETQYF.

This clonotype was found a few times. The rearrangement links TRBV10-3 to TRBJ1-1; D might be TRBD1 (5 bases). Trimming cost V 2 bases and J 8 bases, with 6 bases left between them. The CDR3 runs 11 residues. The germline gives CDR1 ENHRY, CDR2 SYGVKD. CDR3 loop: CAISEGQEAFF. CDR3 coding DNA: TGTGCCATCAGTGAGGGACAAGAAGCTTTCTTT.

The chain employs TRBV15 and TRBJ2-7; TRBD1 aligns across 7 bases. The CDR3 totals 14 residues. The V gene's germline CDR1 is LNHNV and CDR2 YYDKDF (reference sequence). V dropped 6 bases and J dropped 1; count of bases not matched to a gene: 6. In nucleotides, the CDR3 is TGTGCCACCAGGCTGGGGGACAGTTCCTACGAGCAGTACTTC. It encodes CATRLGDSSYEQYF. Based on the CDR3 plus reference TRBV15 and TRBJ2-7, the full variable domain is DAMVIQNPRYQVTQFGKPVTLSCSQTLNHNVMYWYQQKSSQAPKLLFHYYDKDFNNEADTPDNFQSRRPNTSFCFLDIRSPGLGDTAMYLCATRLGDSSYEQYFGPGTRLTVT.

This clonotype was found many times. J is TRBJ1-3 and V is TRBV5-1; D may be TRBD1 (5 bases). The germline V and J ends were trimmed by 5 bases and 6 bases, with 15 bases remaining between them. The V gene's germline CDR1 is SGHRS and CDR2 YFSETQ. CDR3 length equals 14 residues. CDR3 DNA sequence: TGCGCCAGCAGGGGGTCGACAGCGGTAAACACCATATATTTT. Encoded protein: CASRGSTAVNTIYF. The full variable domain, its missing parts supplied by reference TRBV5-1 and TRBJ1-3, is KAGVTQTPRYLIKTRGQQVTLSCSPISGHRSVSWYQQTPGQGLQFLFEYFSETQRNKGNFPGRFSGRQFSNSRSEMNVSTLELGDSALYLCASRGSTAVNTIYFGEGSWLTVV.

In DNA, the CDR3 is TGTGCCATCAGTAGGCTAGCGGGGGGCGGGACCCAGTACTTC. Its protein product is CAISRLAGGGTQYF. The rearrangement links TRBV10-3 to TRBJ2-5; 11 nucleotides match TRBD2. The length of the CDR3 is 14 residues. V shed 5 bases and J 7 bases; nucleotides not matched to a gene: 6. The germline gives CDR1 ENHRY, CDR2 SYGVKD.